This TCR beta chain originates from a study of blood T cell repertoires in COVID-19. Study-wide context: The United States, Italy and Spain were the sources of the acute and convalescent COVID-19 samples. The analysed material was cDNA or gDNA that came from T cells, B-cell-depleted T cells, or PBMCs.

In the source study's methods: Quantification of nucleated cells was approximated via reference gene primer amplification. Only in-frame clones appear in the TCRdb table, and some are missing; sequencing was by immunoSEQ multiplex PCR. From that table come the V and J calls and clone size; the DNA was used to work out D and trimming. The sample contains approximately 75,000 clones, roughly 88% of which appear only once. CDR1 is LGHDT, CDR2 YNNKEL, per germline (reference sequence). The V segment lost 3 bases and the J segment 5 bases; nucleotides outside the gene matches: 9. This CDR3 contains 15 residues.

The TCR comes from a woman aged 45-65 years with acute or convalescent COVID-19. The chain is built from TRBV3-1 (or the pseudogene TRBV3-2) and TRBJ1-1, with TRBD1 matching over 7 bases. Sequencing was carried out using peripheral blood. CDR3 DNA sequence: TGTGCCAGCAGCCAGACGACAGGGAAGGGAACTGAAGCTTTCTTT. The encoded protein is CASSQTTGKGTEAFF.